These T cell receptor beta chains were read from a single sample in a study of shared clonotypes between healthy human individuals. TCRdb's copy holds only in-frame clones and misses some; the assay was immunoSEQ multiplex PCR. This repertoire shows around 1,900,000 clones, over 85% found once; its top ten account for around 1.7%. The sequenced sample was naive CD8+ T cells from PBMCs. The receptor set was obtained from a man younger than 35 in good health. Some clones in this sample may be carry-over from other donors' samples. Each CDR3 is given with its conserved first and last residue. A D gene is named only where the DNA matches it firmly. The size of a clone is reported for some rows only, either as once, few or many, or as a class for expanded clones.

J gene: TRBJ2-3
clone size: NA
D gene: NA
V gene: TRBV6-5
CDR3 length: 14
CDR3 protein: CASQRLGGTDTQYF
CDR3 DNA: TGTGCCAGCCAACGTCTCGGGGGCACAGATACGCAGTATTTT

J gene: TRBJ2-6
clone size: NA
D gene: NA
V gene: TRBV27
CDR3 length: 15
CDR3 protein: CASRLQGPGANVLTF
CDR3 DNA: TGTGCCAGCAGGTTACAGGGCCCTGGGGCCAACGTCCTGACTTTC

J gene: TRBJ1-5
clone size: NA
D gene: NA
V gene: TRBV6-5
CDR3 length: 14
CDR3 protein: CASSYSDRNQPQHF
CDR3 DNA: TGTGCCAGCAGTTACTCCGATCGCAATCAGCCCCAGCATTTT

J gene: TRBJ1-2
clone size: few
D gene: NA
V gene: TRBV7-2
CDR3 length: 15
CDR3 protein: CASSSPGTPDRGYTF
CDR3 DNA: TGTGCCAGCAGCTCCCCAGGGACACCGGACCGGGGCTACACCTTC

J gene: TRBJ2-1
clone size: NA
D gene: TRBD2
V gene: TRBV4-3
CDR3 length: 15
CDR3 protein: CASSQEGLAGEFQFF
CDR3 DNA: TGCGCCAGCAGCCAAGAAGGACTAGCGGGGGAGTTCCAGTTCTTC

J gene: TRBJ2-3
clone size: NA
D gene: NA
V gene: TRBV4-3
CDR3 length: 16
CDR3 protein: CASRPARTASTDTQYF
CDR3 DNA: TGCGCCAGCAGGCCGGCCCGGACAGCGAGCACAGATACGCAGTATTTT

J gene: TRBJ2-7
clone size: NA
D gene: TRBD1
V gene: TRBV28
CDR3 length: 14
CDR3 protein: CASSQTGTGYEQYF
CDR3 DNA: TGTGCCAGCAGCCAGACCGGGACAGGCTACGAGCAGTACTTC

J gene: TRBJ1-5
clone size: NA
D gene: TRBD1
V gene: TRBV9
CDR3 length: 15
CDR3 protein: CASSPGQGAGQPQHF
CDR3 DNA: TGTGCCAGCAGCCCGGGACAGGGGGCAGGTCAGCCCCAGCATTTT

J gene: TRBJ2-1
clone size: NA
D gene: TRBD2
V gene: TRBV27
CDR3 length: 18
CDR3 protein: CASSLLLAGGPSYNEQFF
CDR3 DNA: TGTGCCAGCAGTTTATTACTAGCGGGAGGCCCCTCCTACAATGAGCAGTTCTTC

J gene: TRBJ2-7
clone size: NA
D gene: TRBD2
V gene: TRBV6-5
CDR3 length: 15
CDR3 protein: CASSYSGRSSYEQYF
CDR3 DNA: TGTGCCAGCAGCTATAGCGGGAGGAGCTCCTACGAGCAGTACTTC

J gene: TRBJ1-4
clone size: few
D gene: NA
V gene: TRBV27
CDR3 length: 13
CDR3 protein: CASSWGRNEKLFF
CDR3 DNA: TGTGCCAGCAGTTGGGGTCGTAATGAAAAACTGTTTTTT

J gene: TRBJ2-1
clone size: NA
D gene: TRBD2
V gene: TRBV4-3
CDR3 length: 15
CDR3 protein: CASSQGTSGSDEQFF
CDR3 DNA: TGCGCCAGCAGCCAAGGGACTAGCGGGTCGGATGAGCAGTTCTTC

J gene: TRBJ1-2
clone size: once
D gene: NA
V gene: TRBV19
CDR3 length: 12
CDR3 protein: CASSIGVKGYTF
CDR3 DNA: TGTGCCAGTAGTATCGGGGTAAAGGGCTACACCTTC

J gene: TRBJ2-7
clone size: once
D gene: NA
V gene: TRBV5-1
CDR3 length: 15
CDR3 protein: CASSMDGGPTYEQYF
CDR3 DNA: TGCGCCAGCAGTATGGACGGGGGGCCTACCTACGAGCAGTACTTC

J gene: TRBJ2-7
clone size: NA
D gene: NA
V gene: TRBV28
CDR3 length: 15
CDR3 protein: CASSLELASSYEQYF
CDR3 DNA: TGTGCCAGCAGTTTAGAGCTAGCGAGCTCCTACGAGCAGTACTTC

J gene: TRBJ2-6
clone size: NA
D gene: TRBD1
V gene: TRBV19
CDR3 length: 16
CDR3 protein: CASSTHRGSGANVLTF
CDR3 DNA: TGTGCCAGTAGTACTCACAGGGGGTCTGGGGCCAACGTCCTGACTTTC

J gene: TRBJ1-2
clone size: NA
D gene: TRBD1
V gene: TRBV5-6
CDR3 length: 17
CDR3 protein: CASSQSRDRGYGYGYTF
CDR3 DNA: TGTGCCAGCAGCCAGTCCCGGGACAGGGGGTACGGCTATGGCTACACCTTC

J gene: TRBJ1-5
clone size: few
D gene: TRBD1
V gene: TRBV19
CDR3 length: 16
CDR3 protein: CASSTTGALSNQPQHF
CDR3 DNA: TGTGCCAGTAGTACGACAGGGGCCCTCAGCAATCAGCCCCAGCATTTT

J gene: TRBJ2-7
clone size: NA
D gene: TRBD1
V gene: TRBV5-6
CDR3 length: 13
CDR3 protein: CASSLAGGREQYF
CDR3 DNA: TGTGCCAGCAGCTTGGCAGGGGGCAGAGAGCAGTACTTC

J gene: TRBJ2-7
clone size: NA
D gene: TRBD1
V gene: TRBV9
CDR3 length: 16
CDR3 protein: CASSPPTGTGRYEQYF
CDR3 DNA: TGTGCCAGCAGCCCCCCCACCGGGACAGGGCGCTACGAGCAGTACTTC

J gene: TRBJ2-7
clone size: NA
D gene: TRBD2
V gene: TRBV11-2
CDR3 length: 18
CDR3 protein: CASSLVFRLAGESYEQYF
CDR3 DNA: TGTGCCAGCAGCTTAGTCTTCCGGCTAGCGGGAGAGTCCTACGAGCAGTACTTC

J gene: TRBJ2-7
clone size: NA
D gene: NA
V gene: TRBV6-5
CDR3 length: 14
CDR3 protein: CASSFRDGYYEQYF
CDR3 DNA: TGTGCCAGCAGCTTCCGGGACGGATACTACGAGCAGTACTTC

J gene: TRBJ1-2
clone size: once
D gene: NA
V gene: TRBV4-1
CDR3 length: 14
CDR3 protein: CASSQKGVLDGYTF
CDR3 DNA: TGCGCCAGCAGCCAAAAAGGGGTCCTGGATGGCTACACCTTC

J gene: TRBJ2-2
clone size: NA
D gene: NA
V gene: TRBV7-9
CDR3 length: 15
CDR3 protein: CATPRGDPNTGELFF
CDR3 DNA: TGTGCCACCCCCCGTGGGGACCCGAACACCGGGGAGCTGTTTTTT

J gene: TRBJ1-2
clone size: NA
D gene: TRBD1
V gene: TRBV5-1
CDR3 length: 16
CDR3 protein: CASSLHERGRGYGYTF
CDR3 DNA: TGCGCCAGCAGCTTACATGAAAGGGGGCGAGGCTATGGCTACACCTTC

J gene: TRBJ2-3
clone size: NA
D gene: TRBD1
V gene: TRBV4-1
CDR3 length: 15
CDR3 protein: CASSGNRGSTDTQYF
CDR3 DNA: TGCGCCAGCAGCGGCAACAGGGGCAGCACAGATACGCAGTATTTT

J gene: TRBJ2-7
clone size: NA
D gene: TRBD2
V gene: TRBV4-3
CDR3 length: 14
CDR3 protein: CASSQDPSGYEQYF
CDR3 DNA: TGCGCCAGCAGCCAAGACCCTAGCGGGTACGAGCAGTACTTC

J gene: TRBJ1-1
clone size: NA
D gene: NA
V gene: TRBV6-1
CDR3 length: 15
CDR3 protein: CASSEDHRSNTEAFF
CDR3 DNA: TGTGCCAGCAGTGAAGATCACAGATCGAACACTGAAGCTTTCTTT

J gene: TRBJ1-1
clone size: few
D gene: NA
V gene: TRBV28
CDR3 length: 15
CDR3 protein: CASSDGVTVNTEAFF
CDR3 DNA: TGTGCCAGCAGCGACGGTGTGACAGTGAACACTGAAGCTTTCTTT

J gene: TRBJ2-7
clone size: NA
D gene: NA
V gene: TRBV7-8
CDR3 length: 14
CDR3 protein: CASSLVWQGNEQYF
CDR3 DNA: TGTGCCAGCAGCTTAGTTTGGCAGGGGAACGAGCAGTACTTC

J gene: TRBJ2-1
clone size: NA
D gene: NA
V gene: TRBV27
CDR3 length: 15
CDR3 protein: CASSLGQLAYNEQFF
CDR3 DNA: TGTGCCAGCAGTTTAGGACAGCTAGCCTACAATGAGCAGTTCTTC

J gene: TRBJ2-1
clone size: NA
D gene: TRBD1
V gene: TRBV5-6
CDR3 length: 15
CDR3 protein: CASSLGTGKYNEQFF
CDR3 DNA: TGTGCCAGCAGCCTCGGGACAGGGAAATACAATGAGCAGTTCTTC

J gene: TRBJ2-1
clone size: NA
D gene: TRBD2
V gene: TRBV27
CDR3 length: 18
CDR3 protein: CASSLLGTSGPGVNEQFF
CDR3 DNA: TGTGCCAGCAGTTTACTGGGGACTAGCGGGCCGGGGGTGAATGAGCAGTTCTTC

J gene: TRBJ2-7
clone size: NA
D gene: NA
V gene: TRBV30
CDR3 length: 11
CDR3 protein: CAWSVAYEQYF
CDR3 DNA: TGTGCCTGGAGTGTCGCTTACGAGCAGTACTTC

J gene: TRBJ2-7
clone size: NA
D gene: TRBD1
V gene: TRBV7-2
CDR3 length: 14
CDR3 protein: CASSFRDRPYEQYF
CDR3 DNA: TGTGCCAGCAGCTTTAGGGACAGACCTTACGAGCAGTACTTC

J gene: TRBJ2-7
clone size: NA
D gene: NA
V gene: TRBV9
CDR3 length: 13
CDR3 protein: CASSVGSSYEQYF
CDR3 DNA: TGTGCCAGCAGCGTAGGGTCTTCCTACGAGCAGTACTTC

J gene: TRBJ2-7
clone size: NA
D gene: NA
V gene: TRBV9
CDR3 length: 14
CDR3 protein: CASSVGAATYEQYF
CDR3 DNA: TGTGCCAGCAGCGTAGGCGCGGCAACCTACGAGCAGTACTTC

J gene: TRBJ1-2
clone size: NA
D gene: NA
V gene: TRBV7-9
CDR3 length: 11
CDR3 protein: CASSLEAGCTF
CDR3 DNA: TGTGCCAGCAGCTTAGAGGCAGGGTGCACCTTC

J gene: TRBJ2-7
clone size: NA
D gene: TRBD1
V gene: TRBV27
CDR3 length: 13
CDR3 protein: CASSPGTGDEQYF
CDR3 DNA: TGTGCCAGCAGCCCGGGGACAGGGGACGAGCAGTACTTC

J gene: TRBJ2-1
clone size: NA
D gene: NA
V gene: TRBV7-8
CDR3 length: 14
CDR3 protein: CASSPLDGGNEQFF
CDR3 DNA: TGTGCCAGCAGCCCTCTGGATGGGGGGAATGAGCAGTTCTTC

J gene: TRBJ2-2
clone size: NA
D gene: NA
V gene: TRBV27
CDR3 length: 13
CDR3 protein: CASSGGNTGELFF
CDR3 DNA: TGTGCCAGCAGTGGGGGAAACACCGGGGAGCTGTTTTTT

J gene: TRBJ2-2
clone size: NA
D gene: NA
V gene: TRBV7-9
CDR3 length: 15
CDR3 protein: CASSPGTTASGELFF
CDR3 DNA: TGTGCCAGCAGCCCCGGGACCACCGCCTCCGGGGAGCTGTTTTTT

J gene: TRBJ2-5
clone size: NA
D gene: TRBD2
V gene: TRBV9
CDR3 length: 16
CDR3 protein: CASSVDDASGDSGQYF
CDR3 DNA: TGTGCCAGCAGCGTAGACGATGCTAGCGGGGACTCGGGCCAGTACTTC

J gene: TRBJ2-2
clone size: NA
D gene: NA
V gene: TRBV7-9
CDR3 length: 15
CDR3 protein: CASSLRRENTGELFF
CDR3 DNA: TGTGCCAGCAGCTTAAGGCGGGAGAACACCGGGGAGCTGTTTTTT

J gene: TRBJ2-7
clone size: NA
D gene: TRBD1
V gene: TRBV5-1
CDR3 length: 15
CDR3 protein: CASSFRDRGIYEQYF
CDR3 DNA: TGCGCCAGCAGCTTCCGGGACAGGGGGATCTACGAGCAGTACTTC

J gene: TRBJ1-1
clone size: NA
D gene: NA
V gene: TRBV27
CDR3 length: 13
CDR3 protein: CASSLSIRVEAFF
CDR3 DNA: TGTGCCAGCAGTTTATCGATACGGGTCGAAGCTTTCTTT

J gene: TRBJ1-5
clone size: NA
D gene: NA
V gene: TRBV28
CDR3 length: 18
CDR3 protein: CASSFSLLDNYSNQPQHF
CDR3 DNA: TGTGCCAGCAGTTTTTCCCTTCTGGACAACTATAGCAATCAGCCCCAGCATTTT

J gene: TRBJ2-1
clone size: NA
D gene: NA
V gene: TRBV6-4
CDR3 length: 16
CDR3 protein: CASSDSGLASYNEQFF
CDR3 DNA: TGTGCCAGCAGTGACTCGGGGCTAGCTTCCTACAATGAGCAGTTCTTC

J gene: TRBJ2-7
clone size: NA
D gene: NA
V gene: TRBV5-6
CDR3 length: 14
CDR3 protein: CASSLSLGPYEQYF
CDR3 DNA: TGTGCCAGCAGCCTATCCCTAGGGCCGTACGAGCAGTACTTC

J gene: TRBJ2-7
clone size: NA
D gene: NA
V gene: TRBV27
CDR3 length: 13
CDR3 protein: CASSPLASSEQYF
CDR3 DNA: TGTGCCAGCAGCCCCTTAGCTTCGAGCGAGCAGTACTTC

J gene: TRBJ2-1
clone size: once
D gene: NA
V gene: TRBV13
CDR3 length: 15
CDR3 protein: CASSTTDREGNEQFF
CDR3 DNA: TGTGCCAGCAGCACGACGGACAGGGAGGGCAATGAGCAGTTCTTC

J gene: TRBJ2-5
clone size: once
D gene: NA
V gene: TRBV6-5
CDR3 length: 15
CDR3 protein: CASGSSMGLQETQYF
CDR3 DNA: TGTGCCAGCGGGAGCAGCATGGGCCTCCAAGAGACCCAGTACTTC

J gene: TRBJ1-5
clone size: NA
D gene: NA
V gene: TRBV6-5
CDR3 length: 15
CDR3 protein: CASSPLQGGNQPQHF
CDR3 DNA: TGTGCCAGCAGTCCTCTACAGGGCGGCAATCAGCCCCAGCATTTT

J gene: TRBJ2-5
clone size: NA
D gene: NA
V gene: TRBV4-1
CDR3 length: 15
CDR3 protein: CASSQDLGPLETQYF
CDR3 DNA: TGCGCCAGCAGCCAAGATCTGGGGCCCCTCGAGACCCAGTACTTC

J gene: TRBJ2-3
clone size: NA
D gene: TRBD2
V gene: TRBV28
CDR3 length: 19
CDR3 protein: CASIRYGPLAGGPTDTQYF
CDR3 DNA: TGTGCCAGCATTCGCTATGGCCCGCTAGCGGGAGGGCCCACAGATACGCAGTATTTT

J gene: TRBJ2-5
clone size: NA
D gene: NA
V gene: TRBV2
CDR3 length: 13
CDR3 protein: CASSRATQETQYF
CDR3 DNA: TGTGCCAGCAGCCGGGCCACCCAAGAGACCCAGTACTTC